Sequencing of this T cell receptor beta chain was carried out in a study of shared clonotypes between healthy human individuals. Study outcomes and limitations: Generation of non-shared clonotypes was less probable than generation of clonotypes shared by all four donors.

With respect to this clone: Its antigen is undetermined. Other DNA sequences from this sample encode an identical CDR3 as well.

In germline, CDR1 is SEHNR, CDR2 FQNEAQ (reference sequence). V lost 2 bases to trimming and J lost 4 bases, with 13 bases between them. This CDR3 comprises 15 residues. In the original processing: Without quality scores, immunoSEQ junctional reads could not be filtered like full-length reads. Profiling relied on immunoSEQ multiplex PCR, and the TCRdb table lists in-frame clones only, not all of them. Clone size and the V and J calls come from that table; the DNA yielded D and trimming. This sample has 550,000 to 850,000 clones; approximately 77% occur once, and the top ten carry approximately 2%. Source material: memory CD4+ T cells sorted from blood. Subset given: CD45RA-negative fraction. The rearrangement joins TRBV7-9 to TRBJ2-3, with D maybe TRBD1 (6 bases). The source of this sequence is a woman aged 30 to 39 in good health. CDR3 amino acids: CASSLTGPGADTQYF. The CDR3 nucleotides are TGTGCCAGCAGCTTAACAGGACCAGGGGCAGATACGCAGTATTTT.